The table lists the clone carrying this T cell receptor beta chain with a few counts. The sample belongs to a study of T cells in Graves' hyperthyroidism and ophthalmopathy. V was clipped by 9 bases and J by 5 bases, with 13 bases between them. Germline CDR1 ENHRY, CDR2 SYGVKD. The CDR3 length is 12 residues. Newly diagnosed hyperthyroidism, duration under 2 months, in patients aged 18 to 65. RNA transcripts provided the source from which TCR beta CDR3 regions were amplified. TCR CDR3 underwent first-round RT-PCR with the HTBI primer set. One entry per CDR3 protein, called by TCRdb with MiXCR from the multiplex PCR reads. Of 540,000 or so distinct CDR3 sequences in the sample, 15% to 19% are singletons; the top ten hold around 7.8%.

The sequenced material came from blood. The chain uses TRBV10-3 and TRBJ2-5; D gene unclear. The sequence derives from a woman aged 25 to 39 with Graves' hyperthyroidism. CDR3 sequence: CAMGGSVETQYF. Here the CDR3 DNA reads TGTGCCATGGGTGGTTCGGTCGAGACCCAGTACTTC.